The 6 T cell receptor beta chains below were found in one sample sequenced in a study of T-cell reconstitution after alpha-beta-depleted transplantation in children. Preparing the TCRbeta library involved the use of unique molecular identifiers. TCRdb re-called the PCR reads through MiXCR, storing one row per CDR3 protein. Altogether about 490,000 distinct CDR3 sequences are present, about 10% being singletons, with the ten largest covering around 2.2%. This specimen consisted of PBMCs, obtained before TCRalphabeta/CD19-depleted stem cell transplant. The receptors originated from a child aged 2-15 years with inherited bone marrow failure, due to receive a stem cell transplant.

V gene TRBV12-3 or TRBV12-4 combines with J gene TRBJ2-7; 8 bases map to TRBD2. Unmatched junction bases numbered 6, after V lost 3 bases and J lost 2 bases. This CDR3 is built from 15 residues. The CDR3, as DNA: TGTGCCAGCAGTTTGAGTCGGGAGGGCCCCTACGAGCAGTACTTC. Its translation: CASSLSREGPYEQYF.

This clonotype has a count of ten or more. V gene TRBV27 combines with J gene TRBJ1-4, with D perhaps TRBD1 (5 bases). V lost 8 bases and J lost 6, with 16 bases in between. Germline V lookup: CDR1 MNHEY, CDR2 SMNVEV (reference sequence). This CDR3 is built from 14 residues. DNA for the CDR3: TGTGCCAGCTCACCGGTTTTGGGGGATGAAAAACTGTTTTTT. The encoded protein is CASSPVLGDEKLFF.

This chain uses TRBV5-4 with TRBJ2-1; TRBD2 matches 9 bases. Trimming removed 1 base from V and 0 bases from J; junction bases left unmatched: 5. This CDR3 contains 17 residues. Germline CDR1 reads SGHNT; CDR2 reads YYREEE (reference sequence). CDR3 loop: CASSLTGSGSSYNEQFF. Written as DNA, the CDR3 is TGTGCCAGCAGCTTGACTGGTAGCGGGAGCTCCTACAATGAGCAGTTCTTC.

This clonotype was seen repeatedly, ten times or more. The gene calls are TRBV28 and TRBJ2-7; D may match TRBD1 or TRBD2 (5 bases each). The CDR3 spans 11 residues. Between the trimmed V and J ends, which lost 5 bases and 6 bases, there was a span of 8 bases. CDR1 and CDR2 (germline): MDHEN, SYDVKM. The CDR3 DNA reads TGTGCCAGCAGTCCGGGGCCCGAGCAGTACTTC. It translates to CASSPGPEQYF.

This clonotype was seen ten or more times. The CDR3 DNA reads TGTGCCAGCAGCATGGACAGGGGGCGCCGGTATGGCTACACCTTC. Protein sequence: CASSMDRGRRYGYTF. The chain recombines TRBV7-2 with TRBJ1-2; 11 nucleotides agree with TRBD1. Losses at the gene ends were 5 bases for V and 5 bases for J; bases not matched to a gene: 7. Germline V gene sequence: CDR1 SGHTA, CDR2 FQGNSA. This CDR3 has 15 amino acids.

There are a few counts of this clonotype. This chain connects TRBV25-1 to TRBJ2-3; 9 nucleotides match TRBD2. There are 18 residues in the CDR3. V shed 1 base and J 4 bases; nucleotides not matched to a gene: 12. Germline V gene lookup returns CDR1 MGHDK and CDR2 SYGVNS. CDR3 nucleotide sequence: TGTGCCAGCAGTGAATGGGGGGTGCGGGAGGGCCTCGCAGATACGCAGTATTTT. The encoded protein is CASSEWGVREGLADTQYF. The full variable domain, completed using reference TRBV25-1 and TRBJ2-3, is EADIYQTPRYLVIGTGKKITLECSQTMGHDKMYWYQQDPGMELHLIHYSYGVNSTEKGDLSSESTVSRIRTEHFPLTLESARPSHTSQYLCASSEWGVREGLADTQYFGPGTRLTVL.